Listed here are 27 T cell receptor beta chains from one sample, sequenced in a study of cytomegalovirus exposure and HLA in healthy donors. The primer mix had 60 Vbeta and 13 Jbeta primers. Measured with immunoSEQ multiplex PCR; TCRdb has only the in-frame clones, and not every one. The sample carries over 35,000 clones, 68% recorded once. The sample was PBMCs. These receptors were taken from a man aged 35 to 55 in good health and CMV-seronegative.

This clone has more than one count but fewer than ten. V is TRBV6-1 and J is TRBJ1-3, with unresolved D. The CDR3 covers 13 residues. CDR1 and CDR2 from the germline V gene are MNHNS and SASEGT. The V end was cut by 2 bases, the J end by 5 bases, with 7 bases between. This CDR3 is CASSESERNTIYF. In nucleotides, the CDR3 is TGTGCCAGCAGTGAATCGGAGAGAAACACCATATATTTT.

The V call is TRBV2, the J call TRBJ2-7; 8 bases fit TRBD1. J gave up 3 bases and V 4 bases, and 8 bases lay outside the gene matches. Germline CDR1 and CDR2: SNHLY and FYNNEI. The CDR3 length is 15 residues. CDR3 in amino acids: CASSGWTGPFYEQYF. The CDR3 bases are TGTGCCAGCAGTGGATGGACAGGGCCCTTCTACGAGCAGTACTTC.

This chain joins TRBV5-5 and TRBJ1-5; 9 bases are shared with TRBD1. Trimming cost V 4 bases and J 1 base; bases outside gene matches: 6. In germline, CDR1 is SGHKS, CDR2 YYEKEE (reference sequence). The CDR3 length is 16 residues. CDR3 loop: CASSTGQGHSNQPQHF. CDR3 DNA: TGTGCCAGCAGCACGGGACAGGGTCACAGCAATCAGCCCCAGCATTTT.

In the case of this clone: The sample holds other DNA sequences that translate to the same CDR3. V and J are TRBV5-1 and TRBJ1-1; D is uncertain. V was cut by 0 bases and J by 3 bases, with 6 bases left in between. The V gene's germline CDR1 is SGHRS and CDR2 YFSETQ. This CDR3 contains 13 residues. CDR3 DNA sequence: TGCGCCAGCAGCTTGGTGGCAGACACTGAAGCTTTCTTT. Protein product: CASSLVADTEAFF.

Written as DNA, the CDR3 is TGTGCCAGCAGCTCTGGGGGGGCCGGGCGAACCGGGGAGCTGTTTTTT. It translates to CASSSGGAGRTGELFF. The chain employs TRBV5-6 and TRBJ2-2; possible D gene TRBD2, 7 bases. Trimming took 3 bases from V and 5 from J, leaving 17 bases between them. Germline loops: CDR1 SGHDT, CDR2 YYEEEE. This CDR3 spans 16 amino acids.

This clone was found a few times. This chain uses TRBV10-3 with TRBJ2-1, with a weak D call TRBD2 (6 bases). V was cut by 3 bases and J by 0 bases, with 12 bases left in between. Germline lookup yields CDR1 ENHRY and CDR2 SYGVKD. The CDR3 consists of 16 residues. DNA of the CDR3: TGTGCCATCAGTGACAGTCGGGGGAGCTCCTACAATGAGCAGTTCTTC. As protein: CAISDSRGSSYNEQFF.

V usage is TRBV2 and J usage is TRBJ1-1, with D perhaps matching TRBD1 (5 bases). This CDR3 spans 14 amino acids. Germline V lookup: CDR1 SNHLY, CDR2 FYNNEI. Trimming took off 2 bases at V and 2 bases at J, with 9 bases between the two ends. The chain's CDR3 is CASSETGLNTEAFF. The DNA for the CDR3 is TGTGCCAGCAGTGAAACAGGCCTTAACACTGAAGCTTTCTTT.

The CDR3 loop is CASSQAQGALEKLFF. The DNA of the CDR3 is TGCGCCAGCAGCCAAGCACAGGGGGCGCTTGAAAAACTGTTTTTT. The rearrangement links TRBV4-1 to TRBJ1-4; TRBD1 agrees at 9 bases. The CDR3 runs 15 residues. V was clipped by 1 base and J by 7 bases; unmatched bases: 4. The germline V gene encodes CDR1 MGHRA and CDR2 YSYEKL.

The chain is built from TRBV27 and TRBJ2-1; 7 bases match TRBD1. CDR1 is MNHEY and CDR2 is SMNVEV in the germline V gene (reference sequence). V lost 6 bases, J lost 8 bases, and 16 bases stayed unmatched. The CDR3 extends over 16 amino acids. The CDR3 is CASSLPGQLPLDEQFF. CDR3 coding DNA: TGTGCCAGCAGCCTCCCGGGACAGCTACCCCTGGATGAGCAGTTCTTC.

Only one count was recorded for this clone. The rearrangement links TRBV4-2 to TRBJ1-4; 10 positions match TRBD1. The CDR3 is made up of 16 amino acids. Per the germline V gene, CDR1 is LGHNA and CDR2 is YNFKEQ. Unmatched junction bases numbered 6, after V lost 2 bases and J lost 6 bases. The CDR3 region is CASSQFSGTGDEKLFF. The CDR3 nucleotides are TGTGCCAGCAGCCAATTTTCCGGGACAGGGGATGAAAAACTGTTTTTT.

V gene TRBV28 combines with J gene TRBJ1-5, with unresolved D. Germline loops: CDR1 MDHEN, CDR2 SYDVKM. The V end was cut by 8 bases, the J end by 5 bases, with 16 bases between. The CDR3 extends over 14 amino acids. The CDR3, as DNA: TGTGCCAGCGCTTCCTTCGTGAGGGATCAGCCCCAGCATTTT. Translated: CASASFVRDQPQHF.

CDR3 in DNA: TGTGCCAGTAGGGACAGATGGACTGAAGCTTTCTTT. Protein: CASRDRWTEAFF. The V and J genes are TRBV19 and TRBJ1-1, with D possibly TRBD1 on 6 matching bases. CDR1 LNHDA and CDR2 SQIVND come from the germline V gene (reference sequence). V shed 6 bases and J shed 5 bases, with 10 bases lying between them. The length of the CDR3 is 12 residues.

V and J are TRBV2 and TRBJ2-2; the match to TRBD1 covers 10 bases. Unmatched junction bases numbered 9, after V lost 6 bases and J lost 2 bases. The length of the CDR3 is 17 residues. Germline V gene data show CDR1 as SNHLY and CDR2 as FYNNEI. CDR3 loop: CASSRGGDRGNTGELFF. CDR3 nucleotide sequence: TGTGCCAGCAGCAGGGGGGGGGACAGGGGCAACACCGGGGAGCTGTTTTTT.

The chain carries TRBV7-3 and TRBJ2-5; TRBD1 matches 8 bases. In germline, CDR1 is SGHTA, CDR2 FQGTGA. The CDR3 has 15 residues. With V trimmed by 5 bases and J by 4 bases, 9 bases remained unmatched. The CDR3 loop reads CASSHRQGLGETQYF. The CDR3 region has the DNA TGTGCCAGCAGCCACAGACAGGGGCTGGGAGAGACCCAGTACTTC.

The rearrangement joins TRBV7-8 to TRBJ2-7, with D perhaps matching TRBD2 (7 bases). From germline, CDR1 is SGHVS and CDR2 FQNEAQ. The germline V and J ends were trimmed by 4 bases and 2 bases, with 15 bases remaining between them. This CDR3 has 15 amino acids. As DNA, the CDR3 is TGTGCCAGCAGCTCCACCCGGGGGGCAACCTACGAGCAGTACTTC. Translating gives CASSSTRGATYEQYF.

This clone was recorded a few times. The J gene is TRBJ1-1, the V gene TRBV10-3; D remains ambiguous. CDR3 size: 12 residues. Trimming removed 0 bases at V and 6 bases at J, with 5 bases between. Per the germline V gene, CDR1 is ENHRY and CDR2 is SYGVKD. The CDR3 DNA reads as TGTGCCATCAGTGAGTCGAGGGCTGAAGCTTTCTTT. Its translation is CAISESRAEAFF.

The V gene is TRBV28, the J gene TRBJ2-7; tentatively, D is TRBD1 (6 bases). This CDR3 has 15 amino acids. Trimming left V 4 bases short and J 5 bases short, with 18 bases between. CDR1 and CDR2 from the germline V gene are MDHEN and SYDVKM. This CDR3 reads CASSSQDRPPNEQYF. The CDR3 nucleotides are TGTGCCAGCAGTTCTCAGGACAGACCTCCTAACGAGCAGTACTTC.

The V gene is TRBV2, the J gene TRBJ2-7, with 15 bases identical to TRBD2. The V gene end was trimmed by 11 bases and the J gene end by 0 bases; junction bases not matched to a gene: 14. Per germline, CDR1 SNHLY and CDR2 FYNNEI. The CDR3 runs 18 residues. The CDR3 nucleotides read TGTGCCGTCCCACGAGGACTAGCGGGGGGGGTTAGCTCCTACGAGCAGTACTTC. This encodes CAVPRGLAGGVSSYEQYF. Full variable domain (remainder filled in from reference TRBV2 and TRBJ2-7): EPEVTQTPSHQVTQMGQEVILRCVPISNHLYFYWYRQILGQKVEFLVSFYNNEISEKSEIFDDQFSVERPDGSNFTLKIRSTKLEDSAMYFCAVPRGLAGGVSSYEQYFGPGTRLTVT.

Regarding this clone: At the DNA level, this CDR3 is encoded by other sequences in the same sample as well. The DNA of the CDR3 is TGTGCCAGCAGTTACGGGCCGGGATCCTACGAGCAGTACTTC. Translated: CASSYGPGSYEQYF. The rearrangement uses TRBV6-5 and TRBJ2-7; D is perhaps TRBD2 (5 bases). CDR1 is MNHEY and CDR2 is SVGAGI in the germline V gene. Trimming cost V 2 bases and J 1 base, with 9 bases left between them. The CDR3 is 14 amino acids.

This chain joins TRBV9 and TRBJ1-2; 7 positions agree with TRBD1. The CDR3 consists of 14 residues. The J segment lost 4 bases and the V segment lost 0 bases, leaving 3 bases of the junction unmatched. Looked up from germline, CDR1 is SGDLS and CDR2 is YYNGEE. In DNA, the CDR3 is TGTGCCAGCAGCGTAGGGGGACAGAGCTATGGCTACACCTTC. Its protein is CASSVGGQSYGYTF. Supplemented by reference TRBV9 and TRBJ1-2, the full variable domain reads DSGVTQTPKHLITATGQRVTLRCSPRSGDLSVYWYQQSLDQGLQFLIQYYNGEERAKGNILERFSAQQFPDLHSELNLSSLELGDSALYFCASSVGGQSYGYTFGSGTRLTVV.

The chain uses TRBV10-3 and TRBJ1-1; D is uncertain. V lost 7 bases to trimming and J lost 0 bases, with 9 bases between them. Looked up from germline, CDR1 is ENHRY and CDR2 is SYGVKD. CDR3 size: 13 residues. The DNA of the CDR3 is TGTGCCATCAAACACAGCATGAACACTGAAGCTTTCTTT. Protein product: CAIKHSMNTEAFF.

The chain combines TRBV6-5 with TRBJ1-2; weak D call: TRBD1 (6 bases). This CDR3 is built from 12 residues. The germline gives CDR1 MNHEY, CDR2 SVGAGI. V was shortened by 6 bases and J by 9 bases, with 14 bases between the two germline ends. CDR3: CASSVEQGRYTF. As DNA, the CDR3 is TGTGCCAGCAGCGTTGAACAGGGTCGCTACACCTTC.

The V and J genes are TRBV6-1 and TRBJ2-2; TRBD2 agrees at 12 bases. CDR1 is MNHNS and CDR2 is SASEGT in the germline V gene. V gave up 4 bases and J gave up 6 bases; unmatched junction bases: 15. The CDR3 has 19 amino acids. The CDR3 is CASSVLSSGGARLPGELFF. The DNA for the CDR3 is TGTGCCAGCAGTGTTCTCTCTAGCGGGGGGGCCCGACTCCCCGGGGAGCTGTTTTTT.

In the case of this clone: Other DNA sequences in the same sample also yield this CDR3. As DNA, the CDR3 is TGCGCCAGCAGCCATTCCGGGACAGGGAGCTACGAGCAGTACTTC. As protein: CASSHSGTGSYEQYF. This rearrangement joins TRBV4-3 to TRBJ2-7; TRBD1 matches 9 bases. The length of the CDR3 is 15 residues. J gave up 3 bases and V 3 bases, and 6 bases lay outside the gene matches. Germline lookup yields CDR1 LGHNA and CDR2 YSLEER.

The chain links TRBV30 to TRBJ1-6; D is uncertain. Germline V gene lookup returns CDR1 GTSNPN and CDR2 SVGIG (reference sequence). V gave up 0 bases and J gave up 0 bases, with 6 bases separating them. The CDR3 runs 15 residues. DNA of the CDR3: TGTGCCTGGAGTGTACTGAGCTCCTATAATTCACCCCTCCACTTT. It codes for CAWSVLSSYNSPLHF.

This clone turned up a few times. The J gene is TRBJ2-2, the V gene TRBV6-1, with D maybe TRBD1 (6 bases). The CDR3 runs to 15 residues. Trimming pared 3 bases from V and 4 bases from J, leaving 12 bases between. Germline CDR1 and CDR2: MNHNS and SASEGT. CDR3 amino acids: CASSDQGWVTGELFF. Here the CDR3 DNA reads TGTGCCAGCAGTGATCAGGGGTGGGTCACCGGGGAGCTGTTTTTT.

A note on this clone: One junction end does not reproduce the germline sequence, and a read error may be involved. This chain joins TRBV7-2 and TRBJ2-2, with D unclear. This CDR3 contains 15 residues. Germline V gene lookup returns CDR1 SGHTA and CDR2 FQGNSA. The CDR3 protein is CASRLAITNTGELFF. The CDR3 region has the DNA TGTGCCAGCAGATTAGCCATCACGAACACCGGGGAGCTGTTTTTT.